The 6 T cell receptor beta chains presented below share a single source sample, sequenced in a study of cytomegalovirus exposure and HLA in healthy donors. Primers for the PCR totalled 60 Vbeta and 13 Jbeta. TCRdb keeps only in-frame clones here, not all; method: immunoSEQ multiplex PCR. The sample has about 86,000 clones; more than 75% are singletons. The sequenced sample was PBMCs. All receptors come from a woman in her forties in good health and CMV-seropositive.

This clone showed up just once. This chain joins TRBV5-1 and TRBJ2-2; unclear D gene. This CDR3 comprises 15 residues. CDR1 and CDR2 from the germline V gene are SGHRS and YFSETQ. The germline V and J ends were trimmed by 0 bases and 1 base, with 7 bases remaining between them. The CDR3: CASSLVRQNTGELFF. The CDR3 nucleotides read TGCGCCAGCAGCTTGGTAAGACAGAACACCGGGGAGCTGTTTTTT.

The CDR3 sequence: CASSYKRLAKNIQYF. As DNA, the CDR3 is TGTGCCAGCAGTTATAAGAGATTAGCCAAAAACATTCAGTACTTC. This chain links TRBV6-5 with TRBJ2-4; D remains ambiguous. This CDR3 contains 15 residues. With 3 bases removed from V and 0 bases from J, the gap between germline ends came to 9 bases. Germline CDR1 reads MNHEY; CDR2 reads SVGAGI.

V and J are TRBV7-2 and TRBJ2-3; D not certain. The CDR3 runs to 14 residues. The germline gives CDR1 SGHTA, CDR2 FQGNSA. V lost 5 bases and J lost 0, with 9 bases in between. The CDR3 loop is CASSPRGSTDTQYF. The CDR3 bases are TGTGCCAGCAGCCCCCGAGGAAGCACAGATACGCAGTATTTT. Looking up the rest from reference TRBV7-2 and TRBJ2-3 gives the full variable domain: GAGVSQSPSNKVTEKGKDVELRCDPISGHTALYWYRQSLGQGLEFLIYFQGNSAPDKSGLPSDRFSAERTGGSVSTLTIQRTQQEDSAVYLCASSPRGSTDTQYFGPGTRLTVL.

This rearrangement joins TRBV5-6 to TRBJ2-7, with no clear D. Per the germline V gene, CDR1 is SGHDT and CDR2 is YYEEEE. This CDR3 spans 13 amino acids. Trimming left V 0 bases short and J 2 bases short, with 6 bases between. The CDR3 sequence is CASSLDYPYEQYF. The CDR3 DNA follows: TGTGCCAGCAGCTTGGACTACCCCTACGAGCAGTACTTC.

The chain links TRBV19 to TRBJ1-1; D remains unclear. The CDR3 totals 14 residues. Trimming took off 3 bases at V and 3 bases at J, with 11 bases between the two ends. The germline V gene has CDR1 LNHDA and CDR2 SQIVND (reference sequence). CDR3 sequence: CASSIGQYHTEAFF. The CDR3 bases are TGTGCCAGTAGTATTGGTCAGTACCACACTGAAGCTTTCTTT.

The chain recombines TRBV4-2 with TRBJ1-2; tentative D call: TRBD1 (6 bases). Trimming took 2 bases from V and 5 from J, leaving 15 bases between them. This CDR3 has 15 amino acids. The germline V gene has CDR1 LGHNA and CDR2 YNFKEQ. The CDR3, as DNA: TGTGCCAGCAGCCAAAGCTCAGGGGTCGGATATGGCTACACCTTC. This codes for CASSQSSGVGYGYTF.